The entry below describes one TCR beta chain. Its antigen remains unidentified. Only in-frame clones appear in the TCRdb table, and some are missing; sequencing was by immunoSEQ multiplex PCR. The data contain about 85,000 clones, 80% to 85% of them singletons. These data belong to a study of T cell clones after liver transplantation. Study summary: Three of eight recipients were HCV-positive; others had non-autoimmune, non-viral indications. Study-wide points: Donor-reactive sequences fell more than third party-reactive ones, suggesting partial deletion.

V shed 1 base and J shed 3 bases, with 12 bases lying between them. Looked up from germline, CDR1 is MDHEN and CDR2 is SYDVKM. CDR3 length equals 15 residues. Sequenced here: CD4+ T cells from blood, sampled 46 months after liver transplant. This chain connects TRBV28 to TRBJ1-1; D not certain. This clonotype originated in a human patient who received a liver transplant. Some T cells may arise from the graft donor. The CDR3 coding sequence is TGTGCCAGCAGTTTATCTTATGGGGAGGACACTGAAGCTTTCTTT. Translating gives CASSLSYGEDTEAFF.